This T cell receptor (beta chain) was sequenced for a study of vaccination effects on CD4 cells after COVID-19. About the study: Post-vaccine sample collection fell at a median of 72 days after the second dose.

A word on this clone: Its matching antigen is unknown.

The method was immunoSEQ multiplex PCR; TCRdb's version includes in-frame clones alone and lacks a portion of them. Among 40,000 to 45,000 clones listed, over 60% were seen once. With about 9 days of culture completed, CD4+ T cells were isolated. Convalescent patients had PCR-confirmed SARS-CoV-2 infection between March and December 2020. Participants received two doses of either the BNT162b2 or mRNA-1273 vaccine. CDR3 length: 15 residues. J gave up 2 bases and V 3 bases, and 3 bases lay outside the gene matches. The V gene's germline CDR1 is GTSNPN and CDR2 SVGIG (reference sequence). This TCR came from a human donor who had a prior SARS-CoV-2 infection. The sample in question was CD4+ T cells from PBMCs cultured without peptide, obtained after COVID-19 vaccination. The rearrangement uses TRBV30 and TRBJ2-3; 12 nucleotides match TRBD2. The CDR3 bases are TGTGCCTGGAGCGGACTAGCGGGACCCACAGATACGCAGTATTTT. This codes for CAWSGLAGPTDTQYF.